This T cell receptor (beta chain) was identified during a study of beta chain features in type 1 diabetes. Per the germline V gene, CDR1 is SGHTA and CDR2 is FQGNSA. V lost 6 bases, J lost 5 bases, and 15 bases lay in between. This CDR3 spans 14 amino acids. The entirety of the isolated RNA underwent reverse transcription, so expressed TCRB transcripts were sequenced. The protocol was immunoSEQ multiplex PCR, while the TCRdb copy is restricted to in-frame clones and leaves out a portion. The sample contains 150,000 or so clones, about a tenth of which appear only once. This clone appeared a few times.

The receptor was isolated from a man younger than 35 in good health. The material sequenced was central memory CD4+ T cells from blood. V gene TRBV7-2 combines with J gene TRBJ2-3, with D perhaps TRBD2 (5 bases). The CDR3 region is CASRSPGNKDTQYF. The CDR3 coding sequence is TGTGCCAGCAGGTCACCGGGGAATAAAGATACGCAGTATTTT.